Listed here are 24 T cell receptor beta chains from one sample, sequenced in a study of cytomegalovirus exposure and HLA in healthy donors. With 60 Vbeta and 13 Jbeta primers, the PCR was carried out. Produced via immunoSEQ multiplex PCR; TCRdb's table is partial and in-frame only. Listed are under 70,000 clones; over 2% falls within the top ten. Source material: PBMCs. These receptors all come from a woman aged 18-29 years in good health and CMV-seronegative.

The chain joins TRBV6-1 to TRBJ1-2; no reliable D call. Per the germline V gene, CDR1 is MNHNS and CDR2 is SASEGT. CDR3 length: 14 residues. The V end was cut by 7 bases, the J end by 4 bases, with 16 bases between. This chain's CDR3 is CASTGSGYFYGYTF. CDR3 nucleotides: TGTGCCAGCACCGGGAGCGGATACTTCTATGGCTACACCTTC.

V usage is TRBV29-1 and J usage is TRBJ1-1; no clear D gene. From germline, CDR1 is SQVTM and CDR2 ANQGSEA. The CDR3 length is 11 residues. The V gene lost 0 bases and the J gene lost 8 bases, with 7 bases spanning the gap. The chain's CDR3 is CSVEDLTEAFF. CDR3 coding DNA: TGCAGCGTTGAAGATCTAACCGAAGCTTTCTTT. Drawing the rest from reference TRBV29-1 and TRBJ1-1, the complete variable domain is SAVISQKPSRDICQRGTSLTIQCQVDSQVTMMFWYRQQPGQSLTLIATANQGSEATYESGFVIDKFPISRPNLTFSTLTVSNMSPEDSSIYLCSVEDLTEAFFGQGTRLTVV.

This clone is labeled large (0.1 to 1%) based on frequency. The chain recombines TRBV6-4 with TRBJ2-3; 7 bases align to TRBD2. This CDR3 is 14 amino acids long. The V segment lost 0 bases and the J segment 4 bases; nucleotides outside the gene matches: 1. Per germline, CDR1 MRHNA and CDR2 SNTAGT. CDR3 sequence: CASSDSSGPDTQYF. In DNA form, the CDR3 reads TGTGCCAGCAGTGACTCTAGCGGGCCAGATACGCAGTATTTT.

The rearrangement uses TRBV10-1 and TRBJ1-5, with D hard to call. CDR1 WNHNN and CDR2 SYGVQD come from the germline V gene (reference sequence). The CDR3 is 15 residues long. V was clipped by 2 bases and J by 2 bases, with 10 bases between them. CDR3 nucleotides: TGCGCCAGCAGTGAGGAGGGAGGAGGCAATCAGCCCCAGCATTTT. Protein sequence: CASSEEGGGNQPQHF.

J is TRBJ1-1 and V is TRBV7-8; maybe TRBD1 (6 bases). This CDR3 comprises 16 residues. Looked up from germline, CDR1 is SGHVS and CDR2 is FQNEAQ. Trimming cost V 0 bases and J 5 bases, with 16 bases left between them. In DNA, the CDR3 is TGTGCCAGCAGCTTAGCGTATGGGGGGGCGCGAACTGAAGCTTTCTTT. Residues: CASSLAYGGARTEAFF.

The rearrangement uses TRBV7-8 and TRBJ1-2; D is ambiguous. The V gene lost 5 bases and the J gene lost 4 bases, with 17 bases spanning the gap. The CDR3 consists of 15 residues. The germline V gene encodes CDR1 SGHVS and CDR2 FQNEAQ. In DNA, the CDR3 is TGTGCCAGCAGCCATGGACTGCTGAATGTCTATGGCTACACCTTC. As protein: CASSHGLLNVYGYTF.

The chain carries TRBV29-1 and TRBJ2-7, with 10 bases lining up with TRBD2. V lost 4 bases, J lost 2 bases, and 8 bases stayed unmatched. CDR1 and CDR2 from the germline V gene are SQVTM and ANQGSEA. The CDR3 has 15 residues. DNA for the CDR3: TGCAGCGTTGGGGGGTTAGCGGGAGGCGCCTACGAGCAGTACTTC. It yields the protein CSVGGLAGGAYEQYF.

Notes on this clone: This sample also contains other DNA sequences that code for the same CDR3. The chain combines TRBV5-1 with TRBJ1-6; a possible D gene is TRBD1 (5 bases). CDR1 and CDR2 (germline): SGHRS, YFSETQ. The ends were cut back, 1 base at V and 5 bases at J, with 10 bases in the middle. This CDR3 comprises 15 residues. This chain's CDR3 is CASSLFETDNSPLHF. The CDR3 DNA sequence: TGCGCCAGCAGCTTGTTCGAGACAGATAATTCACCCCTCCACTTT.

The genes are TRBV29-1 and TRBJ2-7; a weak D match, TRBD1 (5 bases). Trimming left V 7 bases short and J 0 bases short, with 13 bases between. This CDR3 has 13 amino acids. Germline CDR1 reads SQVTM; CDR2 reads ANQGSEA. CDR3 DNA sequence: TGCAGCGCCTGGGGTCAGGGCTCCTACGAGCAGTACTTC. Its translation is CSAWGQGSYEQYF.

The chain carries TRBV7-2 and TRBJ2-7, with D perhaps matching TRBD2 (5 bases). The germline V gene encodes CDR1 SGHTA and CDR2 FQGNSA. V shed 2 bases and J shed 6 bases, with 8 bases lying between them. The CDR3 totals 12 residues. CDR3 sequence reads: CASSLIGIEQYF. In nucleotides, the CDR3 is TGTGCCAGCAGCTTAATCGGGATCGAGCAGTACTTC. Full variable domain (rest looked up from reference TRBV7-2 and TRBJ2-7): GAGVSQSPSNKVTEKGKDVELRCDPISGHTALYWYRQSLGQGLEFLIYFQGNSAPDKSGLPSDRFSAERTGGSVSTLTIQRTQQEDSAVYLCASSLIGIEQYFGPGTRLTVT.

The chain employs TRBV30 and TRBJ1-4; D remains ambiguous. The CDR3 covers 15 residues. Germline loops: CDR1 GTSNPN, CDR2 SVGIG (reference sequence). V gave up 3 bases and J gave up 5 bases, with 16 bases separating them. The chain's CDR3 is CAWSRLTPYNEKLFF. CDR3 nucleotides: TGTGCCTGGAGCCGACTCACGCCGTACAATGAAAAACTGTTTTTT.

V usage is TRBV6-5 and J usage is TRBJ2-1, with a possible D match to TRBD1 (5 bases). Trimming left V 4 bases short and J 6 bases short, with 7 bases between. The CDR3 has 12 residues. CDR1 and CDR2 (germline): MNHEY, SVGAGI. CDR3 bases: TGTGCCAGCAGTTCCCAGGGCAATGAGCAGTTCTTC. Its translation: CASSSQGNEQFF.

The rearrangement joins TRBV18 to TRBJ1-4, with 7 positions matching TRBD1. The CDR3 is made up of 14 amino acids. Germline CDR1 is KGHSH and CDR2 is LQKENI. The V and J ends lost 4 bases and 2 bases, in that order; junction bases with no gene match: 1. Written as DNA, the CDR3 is TGTGCCAGCTCACAGACAGGGACTAATGAAAAACTGTTTTTT. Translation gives CASSQTGTNEKLFF.

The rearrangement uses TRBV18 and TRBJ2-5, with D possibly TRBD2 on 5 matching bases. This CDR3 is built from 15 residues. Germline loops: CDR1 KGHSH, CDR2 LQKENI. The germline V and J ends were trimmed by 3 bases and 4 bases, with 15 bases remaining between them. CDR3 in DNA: TGTGCCAGCTCACCGCGGTCGGCCAGCGGAGAGACCCAGTACTTC. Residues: CASSPRSASGETQYF.

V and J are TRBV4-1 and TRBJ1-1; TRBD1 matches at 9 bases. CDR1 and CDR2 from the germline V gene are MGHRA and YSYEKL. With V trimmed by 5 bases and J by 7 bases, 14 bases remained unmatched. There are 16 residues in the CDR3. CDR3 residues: CASSELGTGTSFEAFF. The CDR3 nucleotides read TGCGCCAGCAGCGAACTTGGGACAGGGACCTCCTTTGAAGCTTTCTTT.

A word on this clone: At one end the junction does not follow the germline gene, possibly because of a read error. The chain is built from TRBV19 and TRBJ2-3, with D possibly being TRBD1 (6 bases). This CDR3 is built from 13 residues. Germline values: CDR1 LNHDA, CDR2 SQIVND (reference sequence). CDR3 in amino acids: CASSIGETGTQYF. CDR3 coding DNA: TGTGCCAGTAGTATAGGGGAGACAGGTACGCAGTATTTT.

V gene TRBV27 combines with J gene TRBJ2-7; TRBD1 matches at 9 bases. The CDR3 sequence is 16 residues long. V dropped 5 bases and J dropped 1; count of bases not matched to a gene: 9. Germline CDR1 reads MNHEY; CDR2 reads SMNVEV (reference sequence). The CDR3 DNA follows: TGTGCCAGCAGTAAATCCGGGACAGGGCCGTCCTACGAGCAGTACTTC. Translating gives CASSKSGTGPSYEQYF.

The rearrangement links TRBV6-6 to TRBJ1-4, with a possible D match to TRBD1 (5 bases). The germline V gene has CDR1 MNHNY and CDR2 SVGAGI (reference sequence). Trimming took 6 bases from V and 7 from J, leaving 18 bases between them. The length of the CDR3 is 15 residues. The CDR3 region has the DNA TGTGCCAGCAGCCCGGCCTCCGAAAGGGGTGAAAAACTGTTTTTT. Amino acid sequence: CASSPASERGEKLFF.

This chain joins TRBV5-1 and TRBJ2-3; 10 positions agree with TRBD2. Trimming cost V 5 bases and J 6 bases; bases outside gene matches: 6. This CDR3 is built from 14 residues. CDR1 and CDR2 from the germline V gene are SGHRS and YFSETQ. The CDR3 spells CASSPTTSGDTQYF. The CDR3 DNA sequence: TGCGCCAGCAGTCCAACGACTAGCGGGGATACGCAGTATTTT.

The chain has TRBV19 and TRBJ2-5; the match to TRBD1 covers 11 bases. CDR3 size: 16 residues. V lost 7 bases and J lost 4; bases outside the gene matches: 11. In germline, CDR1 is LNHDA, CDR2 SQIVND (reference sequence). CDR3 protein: CASNDRGTGGGETQYF. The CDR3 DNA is TGTGCCAGTAACGATAGGGGGACAGGGGGAGGAGAGACCCAGTACTTC.

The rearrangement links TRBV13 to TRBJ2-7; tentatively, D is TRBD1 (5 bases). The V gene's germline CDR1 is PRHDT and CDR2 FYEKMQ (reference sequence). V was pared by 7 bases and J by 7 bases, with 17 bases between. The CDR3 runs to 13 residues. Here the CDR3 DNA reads TGTGCCAGCACCAAGGCAGGGCTGGGGGAGCAGTACTTC. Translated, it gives CASTKAGLGEQYF.

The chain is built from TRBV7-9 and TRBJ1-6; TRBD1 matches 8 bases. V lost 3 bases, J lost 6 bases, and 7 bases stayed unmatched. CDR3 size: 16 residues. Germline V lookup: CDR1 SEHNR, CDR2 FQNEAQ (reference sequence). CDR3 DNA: TGTGCCAGCAGCTTTTGGTACAGGGGGAGTAATTCACCCCTCCACTTT. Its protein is CASSFWYRGSNSPLHF.

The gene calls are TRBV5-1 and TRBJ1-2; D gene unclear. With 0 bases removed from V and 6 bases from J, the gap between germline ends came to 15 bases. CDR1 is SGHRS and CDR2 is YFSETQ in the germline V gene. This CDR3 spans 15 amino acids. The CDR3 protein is CASSLATGKSNGYTF. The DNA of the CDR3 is TGCGCCAGCAGCTTGGCCACGGGAAAATCTAATGGCTACACCTTC.

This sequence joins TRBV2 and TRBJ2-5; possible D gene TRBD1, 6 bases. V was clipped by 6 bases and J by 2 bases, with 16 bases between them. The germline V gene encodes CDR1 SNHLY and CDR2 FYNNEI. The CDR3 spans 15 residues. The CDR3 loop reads CASSKVRTAQETQYF. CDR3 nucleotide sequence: TGTGCCAGCAGCAAGGTGCGGACAGCACAAGAGACCCAGTACTTC. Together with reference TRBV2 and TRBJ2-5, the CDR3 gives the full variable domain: EPEVTQTPSHQVTQMGQEVILRCVPISNHLYFYWYRQILGQKVEFLVSFYNNEISEKSEIFDDQFSVERPDGSNFTLKIRSTKLEDSAMYFCASSKVRTAQETQYFGPGTRLLVL.